This is a list of T cell receptor beta chains from one sample in a study of vaccination and CD4 T cells after COVID-19. TCRdb re-called the PCR reads with MiXCR, one entry per CDR3 protein. The table has 10,000 to 15,000 distinct CDR3 sequences, 20% to 25% seen once; the top ten hold roughly 14%. Antigen specificity for these receptors is unknown. The material was CD4+ T cells from blood, cultured in vitro, obtained before SARS-CoV-2 vaccination. These receptor sequences come from a human donor who received a COVID-19 vaccine. CDR3s include the opening cysteine and the closing phenylalanine or tryptophan. The D gene is left open where the match is weak. Some rows mark clone size as missing; the rest say once, few, many or name a class of expanded clone.

v_call	d_call	j_call	clone_size	cdr3_aa	cdr3_nt
TRBV6-1	-	TRBJ1-4	once	CASSLDPRGPNEKLFF	TGTGCCAGCAGCTTGGACCCCAGGGGACCCAATGAAAAACTGTTTTTT
TRBV27	-	TRBJ1-1	-	CASSSDGRNTEAFF	TGTGCCAGCAGTTCGGACGGTCGGAACACTGAAGCTTTCTTT
TRBV27	-	TRBJ1-1	-	CASRSDGDTEAFF	TGTGCCAGCAGATCTGACGGGGACACTGAAGCTTTCTTT
TRBV12-3/TRBV12-4	-	TRBJ2-5	few	CASSLGGTGETQYF	TGTGCCAGCAGTTTAGGGGGCACCGGGGAGACCCAGTACTTC
TRBV7-9	TRBD1	TRBJ1-4	few	CASSARETGATNEKLFF	TGTGCCAGCAGCGCCCGGGAGACAGGGGCAACTAATGAAAAACTGTTTTTT
TRBV19	-	TRBJ2-5	-	CASSRGQETQYF	TGTGCCAGTAGTCGGGGCCAGGAGACCCAGTACTTC
TRBV7-2	-	TRBJ1-4	-	CASSSGDRSLTEEKLFF	TGTGCCAGCAGCTCCGGAGACAGGTCCTTGACGGAAGAAAAACTGTTTTTT
TRBV29-1	TRBD1	TRBJ1-1	once	CSVLDRGTSTEAFF	TGCAGCGTCCTGGACAGGGGGACATCCACTGAAGCTTTCTTT
TRBV15	-	TRBJ2-1	-	CATSRGRGASYNEQFF	TGTGCCACCAGCAGAGGCCGGGGGGCCTCCTACAATGAGCAGTTCTTC
TRBV24-1	TRBD1	TRBJ1-2	few	CATSDPTGSNYGYTF	TGTGCCACCAGTGATCCGACAGGGAGCAACTATGGCTACACCTTC
TRBV6-1	TRBD2	TRBJ2-3	few	CASSLGTSSSGTDTQYF	TGTGCCAGCAGCCTCGGGACTAGCTCCTCTGGGACAGATACGCAGTATTTT
TRBV5-1	-	TRBJ2-5	-	CASSYQETQYF	TGCGCCAGCAGCTACCAAGAGACCCAGTACTTC